Listed here is a single T cell receptor beta chain. It has no known antigen specificity. Its ends do not fully match the called genes, so a read error is possible. From cysteine to phenylalanine, the CDR3 is 15 amino acids long. This entry keeps only the CDR3 DNA: 45 bases, framed from base 1. The data derive from a study of tumor-infiltrating lymphocytes in primary liver carcinoma (dated by TCRdb to 2016 to 2017). Regarding the complete study: Of the five patients, three men and two women aged 30 to 69 years, four had hepatocellular carcinoma and one had combined HCC and intrahepatic cholangiocarcinoma. Tumors of the five patients were stage T1-T3 N0M0 with maximum diameters of roughly 4.2 to 10 cm. Roughly 3.65 to 8 million productive TCRbeta reads were obtained per sample, and no significant difference in read depth was found between tissue types. The study combined TCRbeta repertoire sequencing, expression microarrays and whole-exome sequencing across five regions of each liver tumor, with adjacent normal tissue and blood. A total of about 35 specimens from 5 patients underwent TCRbeta repertoire sequencing, comprising roughly 25 tumor regions, 5 adjacent noncancerous liver tissues and 5 peripheral blood samples. The roughly 25 tumor region samples were profiled with Agilent mRNA microarrays so that TCRbeta repertoire diversity could be related to the local molecular phenotype. Repertoires from technical replicates were highly reproducible, with mean shared-clone rates about 0.91 and correlation coefficients above 0.98. Beyond this particular receptor, the publication reports: Pairs of tumor regions showed greater repertoire overlap (mean about 35%) than tumor-adjacent pairs (around 17%) or tumor-blood pairs (about 15%), which is consistent with antigen-driven expansion. Because sequencing covered only the TCR beta chain and unpaired alpha chains were not captured, true repertoire diversity is likely underestimated. Only about 7.5-24% of top clones were found in all five regions of a tumor, suggesting spatial heterogeneity of tumor-infiltrating T cells. Bulk unsorted samples precluded comparing CD4+ and CD8+ T cell repertoires. The top 250 clones accounted for a significantly greater share of the repertoire in tumors than in blood (p = 0.039). The study included only a few patients, and the authors note findings should be validated in a larger study.

Total RNA and DNA were co-extracted without cell sorting from around 20-30 mg of bulk tissue using the AllPrep DNA/RNA mini kit. Five patients with histopathologically diagnosed primary liver carcinoma underwent surgical resection in China between late 2015 and 2016. At the time of sampling, the patients were treatment-naive and had chronic HBV infection. Each tumor was sampled at five spatially separated regions: the tumor centre plus the superior, inferior, left-lateral and right-lateral poles. Histology showed that every tumor sample contained more than 75% viable tumor cells. Each fresh piece of tumor and adjacent tissue was cut in two, with one half stored in RNAlater at -80 degrees C and the other half sent for histology. A constant-region primer and ProtoScript II reverse transcriptase were used to reverse-transcribe TCRbeta-specific cDNA from roughly 0.5 ug total RNA. Three nested multiplex PCR rounds, following a slightly modified ARM-PCR procedure, were used to build the TCRbeta libraries. Each of the first two PCR rounds ran for approximately 9 cycles and used multiplex TRBV1-TRBV30 forward primers together with a Cbeta reverse primer. Sample barcodes and Illumina adapters were attached in a final 25-cycle PCR using Deep VentR polymerase. Before sequencing, amplicons of 200-500 bp were gel-purified using a QIAquick gel extraction kit. TCRbeta amplicons were sequenced on an Illumina HiSeq 2500 with 250-bp paired-end reads. As for how the authors treated the data: To recover full CDR3 sequences, reads were quality-trimmed using Trimmomatic v0.33 and paired reads were then merged using FLASH v1.2.11. V, D and J germline segments were assigned to the rearranged TCRbeta sequences by MiGEC v1.2.1b. Clonotype statistics and Shannon-Wiener diversity indices were computed with VDJtools v1.0.0. To reduce sampling bias, subsequent analyses other than the diversity analysis used only the 250 most abundant clonotypes in each sample. Clones were called with MiXCR by TCRdb after fastp trimmed the public reads at Q25, and only in-frame beta chains were retained. Here each entry gathers all rows of one CDR3 protein and keeps the most common genes and DNA. In this record, the V and J calls reflect TCRdb's handling and not the investigators' own analysis. This sample comprises about 100,000 distinct CDR3 sequences, more than 65% of them detected only once. The ten most abundant clones make up about 12% of the sample.

The specimen sequenced was liver tumor tissue from sampling region 2. Interpreted using the paper, the cell subset or site label stands for: tumor region T2, inferior pole. This receptor was taken from a woman aged 60 to 75 with primary liver carcinoma and hepatitis B virus infection. Recombination linked TRBV12-3 or TRBV12-4 to TRBJ2-3, and 9 junctional nucleotides match TRBD2. The nucleotides read TGTGCTAGCAGCTCGGGTCTAGCGGGACAAGATACCCAGTATTTT. It translates to CASSSGLAGQDTQYF.